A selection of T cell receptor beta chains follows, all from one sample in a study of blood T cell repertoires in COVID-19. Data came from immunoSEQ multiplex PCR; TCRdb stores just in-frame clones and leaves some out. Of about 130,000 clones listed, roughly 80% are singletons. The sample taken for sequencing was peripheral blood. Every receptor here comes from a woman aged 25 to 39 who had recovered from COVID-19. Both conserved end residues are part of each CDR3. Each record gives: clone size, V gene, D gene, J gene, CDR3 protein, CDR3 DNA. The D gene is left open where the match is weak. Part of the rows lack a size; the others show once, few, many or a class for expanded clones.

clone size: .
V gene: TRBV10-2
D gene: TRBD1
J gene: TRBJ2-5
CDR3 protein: CASSFNRGQGRRQETQYF
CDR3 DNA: TGCGCCAGCAGTTTCAACAGGGGGCAAGGGCGGCGGCAAGAGACCCAGTACTTC

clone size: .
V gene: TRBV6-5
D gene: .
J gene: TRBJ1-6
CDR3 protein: CASSYSRGHNSPLHF
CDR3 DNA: TGTGCCAGCAGTTACTCGAGAGGTCATAATTCACCCCTCCACTTT

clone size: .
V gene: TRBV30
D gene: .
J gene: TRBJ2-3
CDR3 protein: CAWGRLTDTQYF
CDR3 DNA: TGTGCCTGGGGAAGACTCACAGATACGCAGTATTTT

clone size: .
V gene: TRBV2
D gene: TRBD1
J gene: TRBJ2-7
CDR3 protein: CASSEQGASYEQYF
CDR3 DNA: TGTGCCAGCAGTGAACAGGGGGCTTCCTACGAGCAGTACTTC

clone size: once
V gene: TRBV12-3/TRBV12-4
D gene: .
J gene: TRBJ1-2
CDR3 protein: CASSLAPGDGYTF
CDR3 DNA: TGTGCCAGCAGTTTAGCCCCAGGGGACGGCTACACCTTC

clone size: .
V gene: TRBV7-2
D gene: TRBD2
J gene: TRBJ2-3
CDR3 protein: CASSFSGSPTDTQYF
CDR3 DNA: TGTGCCAGCAGCTTTAGCGGGAGTCCCACAGATACGCAGTATTTT

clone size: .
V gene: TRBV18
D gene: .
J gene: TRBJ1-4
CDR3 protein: CASSPQGLQGKRTNEKLFF
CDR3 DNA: TGTGCCAGCTCACCACAGGGTCTTCAGGGGAAGAGGACTAATGAAAAACTGTTTTTT

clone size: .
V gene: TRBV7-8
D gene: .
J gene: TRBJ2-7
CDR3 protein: CAISTNSYEQYF
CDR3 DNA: TGTGCCATTTCGACTAACTCCTACGAGCAGTACTTC

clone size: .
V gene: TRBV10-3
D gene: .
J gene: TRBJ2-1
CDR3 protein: CAISAGVVSYNEQFF
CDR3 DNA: TGTGCCATCAGTGCGGGGGTAGTCTCCTACAATGAGCAGTTCTTC

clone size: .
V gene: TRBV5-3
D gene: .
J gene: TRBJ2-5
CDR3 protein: CARSLSPGGLILETQYF
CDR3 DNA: TGTGCCAGAAGCTTGTCCCCCGGGGGATTGATATTGGAGACCCAGTACTTC

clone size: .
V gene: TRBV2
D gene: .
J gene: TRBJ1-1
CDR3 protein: CASSGLPGTEAFF
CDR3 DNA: TGTGCCAGCAGTGGGCTTCCAGGCACTGAAGCTTTCTTT

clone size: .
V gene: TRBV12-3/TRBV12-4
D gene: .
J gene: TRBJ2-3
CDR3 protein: CASSPERTDTQYF
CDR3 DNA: TGTGCCAGCAGCCCTGAGCGCACAGATACGCAGTATTTT

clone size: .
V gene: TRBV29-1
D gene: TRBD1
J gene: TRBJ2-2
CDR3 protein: CSVADSGTGGAAGELFF
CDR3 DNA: TGCAGCGTCGCCGACTCCGGGACAGGGGGCGCTGCCGGGGAGCTGTTTTTT

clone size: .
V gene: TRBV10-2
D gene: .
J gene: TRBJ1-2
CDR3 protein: CASSDPRGNYGYTF
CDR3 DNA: TGCGCCAGCAGTGACCCTAGGGGGAACTATGGCTACACCTTC

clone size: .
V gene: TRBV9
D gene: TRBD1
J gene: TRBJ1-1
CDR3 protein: CASSVTDFRGVNTEAFF
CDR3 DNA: TGTGCCAGCAGCGTGACGGATTTCAGGGGGGTGAACACTGAAGCTTTCTTT

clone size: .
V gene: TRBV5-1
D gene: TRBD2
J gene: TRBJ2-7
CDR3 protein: CASSPDLAGGTYEQYF
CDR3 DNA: TGCGCCAGCAGCCCGGACTTAGCGGGGGGAACCTACGAGCAGTACTTC

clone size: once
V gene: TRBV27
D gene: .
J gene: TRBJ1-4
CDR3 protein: CASSRFIATNEKLFF
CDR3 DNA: TGTGCCAGCAGTCGTTTTATTGCAACTAATGAAAAACTGTTTTTT

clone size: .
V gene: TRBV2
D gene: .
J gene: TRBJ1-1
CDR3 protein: CASIWAENTEAFF
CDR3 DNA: TGTGCCAGCATATGGGCAGAGAACACTGAAGCTTTCTTT

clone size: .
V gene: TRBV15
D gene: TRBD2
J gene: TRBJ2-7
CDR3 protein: CATSASGSRYEQYF
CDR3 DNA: TGTGCCACCAGCGCCAGCGGGAGCCGCTACGAGCAGTACTTC

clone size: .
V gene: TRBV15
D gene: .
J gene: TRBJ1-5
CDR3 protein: CATSRDPIQPQHF
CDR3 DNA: TGTGCCACCAGCAGAGACCCCATTCAGCCCCAGCATTTT

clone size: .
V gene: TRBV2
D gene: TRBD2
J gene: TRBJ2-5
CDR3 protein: CASSEGGLAGVGETQYF
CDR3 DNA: TGTGCCAGCAGTGAAGGGGGACTAGCGGGAGTAGGGGAGACCCAGTACTTC

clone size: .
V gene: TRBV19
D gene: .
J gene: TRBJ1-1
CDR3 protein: CASRWGTYRENTEAFF
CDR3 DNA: TGTGCCAGTAGATGGGGGACATATCGGGAAAACACTGAAGCTTTCTTT

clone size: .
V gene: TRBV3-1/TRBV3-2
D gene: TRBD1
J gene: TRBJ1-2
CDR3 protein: CASSLGTGVYGYTF
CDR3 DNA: TGTGCCAGCAGCCTAGGGACAGGGGTCTATGGCTACACCTTC

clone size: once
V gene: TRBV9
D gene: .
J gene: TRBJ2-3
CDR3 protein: CASSGRETAISDTQYF
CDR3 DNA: TGTGCCAGCAGCGGGCGTGAGACAGCTATCTCAGATACGCAGTATTTT

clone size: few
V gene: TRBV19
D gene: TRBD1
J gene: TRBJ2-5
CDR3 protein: CASSVGTVKETQYF
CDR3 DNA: TGTGCCAGTAGTGTTGGGACAGTTAAAGAGACCCAGTACTTC

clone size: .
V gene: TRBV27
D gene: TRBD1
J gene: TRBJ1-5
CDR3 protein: CASSPGQGEAGNQPQHF
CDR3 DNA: TGTGCCAGCAGTCCGGGACAGGGGGAGGCGGGCAATCAGCCCCAGCATTTT

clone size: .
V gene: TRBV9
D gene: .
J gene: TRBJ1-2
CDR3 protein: CASSVGQGRYYGYTF
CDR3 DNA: TGTGCCAGCAGCGTAGGGCAGGGTCGGTACTATGGCTACACCTTC